A selection of T cell receptor beta chains follows, all from one sample in a study of identical twins. TCRdb processed the 5' RACE reads anew with MiXCR; each CDR3 protein has one entry. Of 420,000 or so distinct CDR3 sequences in the sample, approximately 17% were seen once. The sequenced sample consisted of naive T cells sorted from blood. The receptors come from a man over 45 in good health. CDR3s include the opening cysteine and the closing phenylalanine or tryptophan. A D gene is named only where the DNA matches it firmly. Not all rows give a size; the values are once, few, many and, for expanded clones, a class.

d_gene,j_gene,abundance,v_gene,CDR3nt,CDR3aa
-,TRBJ2-7,-,TRBV5-5,TGTGCCAGCAGCTTGGCCCCGGCACGCTACGAGCAGTACTTC,CASSLAPARYEQYF
-,TRBJ1-1,once,TRBV5-1,TGCGCCAGCAGCTTGCTTTTAGACACTGAAGCTTTCTTT,CASSLLLDTEAFF
-,TRBJ2-1,-,TRBV7-2,TGTGCCAGCAGCCCGACCGGGACAATTTTGGATGAGCAGTTCTTC,CASSPTGTILDEQFF
-,TRBJ1-6,-,TRBV10-3,TGTGCCATCAGTGAGTCGAGAGACTATAATTCACCCCTCCACTTT,CAISESRDYNSPLHF
-,TRBJ2-3,-,TRBV28,TGTGCCAGCAGTTTATCTGTACGGGATACGCAGTATTTT,CASSLSVRDTQYF
-,TRBJ1-4,-,TRBV20-1,TGCAGTGCAAAGGGGACGGGGGGGTATGAAAAACTGTTTTTT,CSAKGTGGYEKLFF
-,TRBJ2-1,-,TRBV12-3/TRBV12-4,TGTGCCAGCAGTTTAAGACTCCCCAATGAGCAGTTCTTC,CASSLRLPNEQFF
-,TRBJ2-3,-,TRBV10-3,TGTGCCATCAGCCTCTTCGGGGCAGATACGCAGTATTTT,CAISLFGADTQYF
-,TRBJ2-7,-,TRBV5-6,TGTGCCAGCAGCTTGGCCGTTCTATATCCCCGGGGTTACGAGCAGTACTTC,CASSLAVLYPRGYEQYF
-,TRBJ2-3,once,TRBV6-2/TRBV6-3,TGTGCCAGCAGTTACTGGCCAACCACAGATACGCAGTATTTT,CASSYWPTTDTQYF
-,TRBJ2-1,-,TRBV4-3,TGCGCCAGCAGCCAAGGGGTACAGGAGACCTACAATGAGCAGTTCTTC,CASSQGVQETYNEQFF